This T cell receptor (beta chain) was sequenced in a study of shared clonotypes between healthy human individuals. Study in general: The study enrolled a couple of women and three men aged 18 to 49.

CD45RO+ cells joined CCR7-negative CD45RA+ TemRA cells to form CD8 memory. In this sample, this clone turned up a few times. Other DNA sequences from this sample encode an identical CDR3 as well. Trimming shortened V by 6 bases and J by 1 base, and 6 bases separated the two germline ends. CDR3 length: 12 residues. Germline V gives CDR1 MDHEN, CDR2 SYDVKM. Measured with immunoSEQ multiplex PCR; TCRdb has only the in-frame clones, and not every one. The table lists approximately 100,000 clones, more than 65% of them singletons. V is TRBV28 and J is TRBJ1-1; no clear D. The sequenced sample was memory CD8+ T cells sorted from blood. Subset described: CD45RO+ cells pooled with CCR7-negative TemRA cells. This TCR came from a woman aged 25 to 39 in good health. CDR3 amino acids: CASSPGNTEAFF. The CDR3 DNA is TGTGCCAGCAGCCCCGGGAACACTGAAGCTTTCTTT.